The 27 T cell receptor beta chains given below trace back to one sample, sequenced in a study of blood T cell repertoires in COVID-19. The protocol was immunoSEQ multiplex PCR, while the TCRdb copy is restricted to in-frame clones and leaves out a portion. This table has 78,000 or so clones, around 81% appearing once. The sequencing sample was made of peripheral blood. The receptors shown here come from a human donor in a cohort sampled during active COVID-19.

The chain recombines TRBV18 with TRBJ2-1; 7 bases map to TRBD2. CDR1 is KGHSH, CDR2 LQKENI, per germline. The junction had 13 bases not matched to a gene; V was cut back by 6 bases and J by 14 bases. The CDR3 covers 13 residues. The CDR3 reads CASSGRVEEKKFF. CDR3 DNA: TGTGCCAGCTCGGGGAGGGTCGAAGAAAAAAAGTTCTTC.

The chain recombines TRBV28 with TRBJ1-5, with D possibly matching TRBD1 (5 bases). The germline V and J ends were trimmed by 5 bases and 1 base, with 9 bases remaining between them. The CDR3 totals 14 residues. Germline CDR1 MDHEN, CDR2 SYDVKM. The CDR3 DNA sequence: TGTGCCAGCAGTCCAGGGCTCAGCAATCAGCCCCAGCATTTT. As protein: CASSPGLSNQPQHF.

The chain uses TRBV5-1 and TRBJ1-1; 11 bases fit TRBD1. The CDR3 is made up of 15 amino acids. The junction had 6 bases not matched to a gene; V was cut back by 4 bases and J by 4 bases. CDR1 and CDR2 (germline): SGHRS, YFSETQ. CDR3 sequence: CASSIRTGGGTEAFF. CDR3 DNA sequence: TGCGCCAGCAGCATAAGGACAGGGGGCGGCACTGAAGCTTTCTTT.

This rearrangement joins TRBV5-1 to TRBJ2-6; 11 positions match TRBD1. The CDR3 is 19 amino acids. The V and J ends lost 4 bases and 1 base, in that order; junction bases with no gene match: 10. The germline V gene encodes CDR1 SGHRS and CDR2 YFSETQ. The CDR3 region has the DNA TGCGCCAGCAGCCCTCGGAGGGACAGGGGGTTATCTGGGGCCAACGTCCTGACTTTC. Translated, it gives CASSPRRDRGLSGANVLTF.

The chain employs TRBV4-1 and TRBJ1-2, with 10 bases identical to TRBD1. CDR3 length equals 15 residues. V dropped 2 bases and J dropped 7; count of bases not matched to a gene: 7. CDR1 and CDR2 from the germline V gene are MGHRA and YSYEKL. The CDR3 region is CASSQTGTGVFGYTF. CDR3 DNA sequence: TGCGCCAGCAGCCAAACCGGGACAGGGGTGTTTGGCTACACCTTC.

The J gene is TRBJ2-7, the V gene TRBV11-3; 9 nucleotides match TRBD1. The CDR3 is 17 residues long. V trimming: 5 bases; J trimming: 2 bases; junction bases outside the gene matches: 13. The germline CDR1 and CDR2 sequences are SGHNT and YENEEA. CDR3 in amino acids: CASSRDFGQGWTYEQYF. CDR3 DNA sequence: TGTGCCAGCAGCCGTGATTTCGGACAGGGGTGGACCTACGAGCAGTACTTC. Supplemented by reference TRBV11-3 and TRBJ2-7, the full variable domain reads EAGVVQSPRYKIIEKKQPVAFWCNPISGHNTLYWYLQNLGQGPELLIRYENEEAVDDSQLPKDRFSAERLKGVDSTLKIQPAELGDSAVYLCASSRDFGQGWTYEQYFGPGTRLTVT.

The rearrangement uses TRBV19 and TRBJ2-7; a possible D gene is TRBD2 (6 bases). Germline CDR1 LNHDA, CDR2 SQIVND (reference sequence). Trimming left V 4 bases short and J 7 bases short, with 17 bases between. The CDR3 spans 14 residues. As DNA, the CDR3 is TGTGCCAGTAGTAATCCGGGAGCCACTTTAGAGCAGTACTTC. This sequence encodes CASSNPGATLEQYF.

This clone appeared a single time. The chain couples TRBV19 to TRBJ1-1; TRBD1 aligns across 7 bases. After removal of 4 bases from V and 5 bases from J, the junction contained 7 bases not matched to a gene. CDR1 and CDR2 (germline): LNHDA, SQIVND (reference sequence). This CDR3 has 14 residues. DNA for the CDR3: TGTGCCAGTAGTACCCTTGTACAGGGGACTGAAGCTTTCTTT. Translated: CASSTLVQGTEAFF.

The chain has TRBV11-3 and TRBJ2-2; 9 nucleotides line up with TRBD1. This CDR3 region has 14 residues. V was pared by 5 bases and J by 6 bases, with 4 bases of the junction left unmatched. Germline V gives CDR1 SGHNT, CDR2 YENEEA. The CDR3 region is CASSIQGAAGELFF. The CDR3 DNA sequence: TGTGCCAGCAGCATACAGGGGGCCGCCGGGGAGCTGTTTTTT.

V and J are TRBV11-3 and TRBJ2-6; D gene unclear. CDR1 SGHNT and CDR2 YENEEA come from the germline V gene. The ends were cut back, 0 bases at V and 0 bases at J, with 6 bases in the middle. CDR3 size: 16 residues. The CDR3 DNA is TGTGCCAGCAGCTTAGACAGGAACTCTGGGGCCAACGTCCTGACTTTC. Translation: CASSLDRNSGANVLTF.

The rearrangement uses TRBV5-1 and TRBJ2-1; 7 nucleotides line up with TRBD2. The CDR3 consists of 17 residues. Germline V gene lookup returns CDR1 SGHRS and CDR2 YFSETQ. Unmatched junction bases numbered 11, after V lost 5 bases and J lost 0 bases. The CDR3 spells CASSPNGGRSSYNEQFF. CDR3 nucleotide sequence: TGCGCCAGCAGTCCGAACGGGGGGAGAAGCTCCTACAATGAGCAGTTCTTC.

This clone has just one count. The CDR3 loop is CASEGNEQFF. For the CDR3, the DNA is TGTGCCAGCGAGGGCAATGAGCAGTTCTTC. The chain has TRBV2 and TRBJ2-1, with a weak D call TRBD2 (5 bases). This CDR3 has 10 amino acids. Germline assignment: CDR1 SNHLY and CDR2 FYNNEI. The V end was cut by 8 bases, the J end by 6 bases, with 5 bases between.

The genes are TRBV7-9 and TRBJ2-7; 7 bases fit TRBD1. Germline V CDR1 and CDR2: SEHNR, FQNEAQ (reference sequence). The length of the CDR3 is 15 residues. The V and J ends lost 1 base and 2 bases, in that order; junction bases with no gene match: 5. The CDR3: CASSLGDRETYEQYF. The CDR3 DNA sequence: TGTGCCAGCAGCTTAGGGGACAGAGAGACCTACGAGCAGTACTTC.

This clone was counted a single time. The rearrangement joins TRBV21-1 to TRBJ1-3. TRBV21-1 is reported as a pseudogene. The CDR3 consists of 15 residues. CDR3 DNA: TGTGCCAGCAGCAAAGGAGAGTTTTCTGGAAACACCATATATTTT. As protein: CASSKGEFSGNTIYF.

This clone was counted only a few times. V gene TRBV7-2 combines with J gene TRBJ2-2, with a possible D match to TRBD1 (5 bases). The V end was cut by 5 bases, the J end by 1 base, with 11 bases between. CDR1 is SGHTA, CDR2 FQGNSA, per germline. This CDR3 has 15 residues. CDR3 coding DNA: TGTGCCAGCAGCGCTCTCCAGGGGAACACCGGGGAGCTGTTTTTT. It specifies CASSALQGNTGELFF.

The chain employs TRBV5-1 and TRBJ2-1, with TRBD1 as a possible D gene (6 bases). The CDR3 runs 16 residues. Trimming removed 2 bases from V and 0 bases from J, with 12 bases in between. Germline V CDR1 and CDR2: SGHRS, YFSETQ. CDR3 sequence: CASSLQGFSSYNEQFF. In DNA form, the CDR3 reads TGCGCCAGCAGCTTACAGGGCTTCAGCTCCTACAATGAGCAGTTCTTC.

V gene TRBV18 combines with J gene TRBJ1-2; D is unclear. This CDR3 contains 11 residues. Germline V CDR1 and CDR2: KGHSH, LQKENI. Trimming took off 6 bases at V and 7 bases at J, with 9 bases between the two ends. The CDR3 region has the DNA TGTGCCAGCTCGGCAAATCTTGGCTACACCTTC. Translated: CASSANLGYTF.

The chain links TRBV7-3 to TRBJ2-2, with TRBD1 identical over 8 bases. The CDR3 contains 15 residues. Germline V gene sequence: CDR1 SGHTA, CDR2 FQGTGA. V shed 4 bases and J 4 bases; nucleotides not matched to a gene: 5. CDR3 nucleotide sequence: TGTGCCAGCAGCTCCGGACAGGGAGTCACCGGGGAGCTGTTTTTT. As protein: CASSSGQGVTGELFF.

This rearrangement joins TRBV5-1 to TRBJ2-7; 8 nucleotides align to TRBD1. The ends lost 0 bases at V and 1 base at J; junction bases unmatched: 3. This CDR3 comprises 15 residues. Per germline, CDR1 SGHRS and CDR2 YFSETQ. The CDR3: CASSLDGQGSYEQYF. As DNA, the CDR3 is TGCGCCAGCAGCTTGGACGGACAGGGATCCTACGAGCAGTACTTC. Full variable domain (missing parts from reference TRBV5-1 and TRBJ2-7): KAGVTQTPRYLIKTRGQQVTLSCSPISGHRSVSWYQQTPGQGLQFLFEYFSETQRNKGNFPGRFSGRQFSNSRSEMNVSTLELGDSALYLCASSLDGQGSYEQYFGPGTRLTVT.

V gene TRBV2 combines with J gene TRBJ1-1; TRBD1 might be the D (6 bases). CDR3 length: 16 amino acids. V was clipped by 3 bases and J by 0 bases, with 14 bases between them. Germline loops: CDR1 SNHLY, CDR2 FYNNEI. The CDR3 DNA follows: TGTGCCAGCAGTGAGGGGGCAGGAATCATGAACACTGAAGCTTTCTTT. This encodes CASSEGAGIMNTEAFF.

The chain recombines TRBV5-6 with TRBJ2-5, with D possibly TRBD1 on 6 matching bases. The V gene's germline CDR1 is SGHDT and CDR2 YYEEEE. V was shortened by 4 bases and J by 4 bases, with 11 bases between the two germline ends. The CDR3 sequence is 13 residues long. The CDR3, as DNA: TGTGCCAGCAGCCAGGGGAGAGGAGAGACCCAGTACTTC. Amino acid sequence: CASSQGRGETQYF.

The genes are TRBV27 and TRBJ2-2; 9 nucleotides align to TRBD2. This CDR3 comprises 15 residues. V lost 7 bases and J lost 6; bases outside the gene matches: 9. Germline CDR1 and CDR2: MNHEY and SMNVEV (reference sequence). The CDR3 sequence: CASMGGRAGAGELFF. The DNA for the CDR3 is TGTGCCAGCATGGGCGGGAGGGCCGGAGCCGGGGAGCTGTTTTTT.

V is TRBV18 and J is TRBJ2-7; 8 positions agree with TRBD2. The CDR3 runs 16 residues. Per the germline V gene, CDR1 is KGHSH and CDR2 is LQKENI. With V trimmed by 2 bases and J by 0 bases, 6 bases remained unmatched. Here the CDR3 DNA reads TGTGCCAGCTCACCAACGGGGACTAGGACCTCCTACGAGCAGTACTTC. It encodes CASSPTGTRTSYEQYF.

The rearrangement links TRBV6-1 to TRBJ2-7; TRBD1 matches at 7 bases. CDR1 is MNHNS and CDR2 is SASEGT in the germline V gene. V shed 0 bases and J 3 bases; nucleotides not matched to a gene: 5. This CDR3 contains 15 residues. The CDR3 region has the DNA TGTGCCAGCAGTGAAGCGCAAGGGGGCAGCTACGAGCAGTACTTC. Protein product: CASSEAQGGSYEQYF.

The chain recombines TRBV18 with TRBJ2-1; tentative D call: TRBD2 (6 bases). The germline V gene has CDR1 KGHSH and CDR2 LQKENI. The length of the CDR3 is 14 residues. V was clipped by 5 bases and J by 4 bases, with 12 bases between them. As DNA, the CDR3 is TGTGCCAGCTCAGCTGCAGCGGGTTACAATGAGCAGTTCTTC. It specifies CASSAAAGYNEQFF.

The genes are TRBV19 and TRBJ1-5, with 7 bases matching TRBD1. V lost 11 bases, J lost 1 base, and 8 bases stayed unmatched. Germline CDR1 and CDR2: LNHDA and SQIVND (reference sequence). The CDR3 has 14 amino acids. The DNA for the CDR3 is TGTGCCTCCTTGGACAGGAACAGCAATCAGCCCCAGCATTTT. Translating gives CASLDRNSNQPQHF.

The chain combines TRBV11-2 with TRBJ1-6, with a tentative D call TRBD1 (6 bases). The CDR3 has 13 amino acids. The germline gives CDR1 SGHAT, CDR2 FQNNGV. V lost 5 bases, J lost 14 bases, and 16 bases lay in between. CDR3 DNA sequence: TGTGCCAGCAGCCCGACGGGACACCAAGCCCTCCACTTT. Translation: CASSPTGHQALHF.